These 17 T cell receptor beta chains share one sample of origin, sequenced in a study of control samples from healthy donors and cancer patients. The method was immunoSEQ multiplex PCR; TCRdb's version includes in-frame clones alone and lacks a portion of them. The repertoire consists of over 120,000 clones, with approximately 92% occurring once and the leading ten covering approximately 3%. Sequences were obtained from blood. The receptors were gathered from a man aged 25 to 40 in good health.

V usage is TRBV9 and J usage is TRBJ2-3; 8 bases are a match to TRBD1. The CDR3 is made up of 15 amino acids. Germline CDR1 is SGDLS and CDR2 is YYNGEE. Losses at the gene ends were 5 bases for V and 0 bases for J; bases not matched to a gene: 5. This CDR3 is CASSPGTGSTDTQYF. In DNA form, the CDR3 reads TGTGCCAGCAGTCCCGGGACAGGCAGCACAGATACGCAGTATTTT.

The chain uses TRBV9 and TRBJ2-2; D unresolved. Germline V gene data show CDR1 as SGDLS and CDR2 as YYNGEE. The CDR3 loop spans 12 amino acids. Trimming pared 1 base from V and 6 bases from J, leaving 4 bases between. This CDR3 reads CASSVSAGELFF. CDR3 DNA sequence: TGTGCCAGCAGCGTATCGGCCGGGGAGCTGTTTTTT. Using reference TRBV9 and TRBJ2-2 for the parts outside the CDR3, the full variable domain is DSGVTQTPKHLITATGQRVTLRCSPRSGDLSVYWYQQSLDQGLQFLIQYYNGEERAKGNILERFSAQQFPDLHSELNLSSLELGDSALYFCASSVSAGELFFGEGSRLTVL.

This clone was picked up one time. This chain connects TRBV28 to TRBJ1-6, with D hard to call. The germline V gene has CDR1 MDHEN and CDR2 SYDVKM. The CDR3 totals 15 residues. V shed 3 bases and J shed 0 bases, with 6 bases lying between them. In DNA, the CDR3 is TGTGCCAGCAGTTTCCCTCACTCCTATAATTCACCCCTCCACTTT. Residues: CASSFPHSYNSPLHF.

Of note for this clone: The same CDR3 arises from other DNA sequences in this sample as well. This rearrangement joins TRBV24-1 to TRBJ1-2, with 10 bases aligning to TRBD1. Germline V gene sequence: CDR1 KGHDR, CDR2 SFDVKD. The CDR3 runs 15 residues. With 4 bases clipped from V and 5 bases from J, the junction kept 6 bases outside the gene matches. CDR3 sequence reads: CATSDPGQGNYGYTF. The CDR3, as DNA: TGTGCCACCAGTGACCCGGGACAGGGGAATTATGGCTACACCTTC.

This chain uses TRBV5-1 with TRBJ2-7; D uncertain. V was trimmed by 0 bases and J by 0 bases, leaving 7 bases between them. CDR1 is SGHRS, CDR2 YFSETQ, per germline. The CDR3 loop spans 14 amino acids. Here the CDR3 DNA reads TGCGCCAGCAGCTTGGAGCCGGGCTCCTACGAGCAGTACTTC. Its protein product is CASSLEPGSYEQYF.

The V gene is TRBV6-1, the J gene TRBJ1-5, with 8 bases aligning to TRBD1. CDR3 length: 19 residues. V dropped 4 bases and J dropped 0; count of bases not matched to a gene: 14. Germline values: CDR1 MNHNS, CDR2 SASEGT. DNA of the CDR3: TGTGCCAGCAGTGTATGGGGGGGGGTGACAGGGGTTAGCAATCAGCCCCAGCATTTT. This encodes CASSVWGGVTGVSNQPQHF.

This clone was seen just once. V usage is TRBV7-8 and J usage is TRBJ2-3, with D possibly matching TRBD2 (6 bases). The CDR3 runs 16 residues. With 0 bases removed from V and 3 bases from J, the gap between germline ends came to 13 bases. Germline V lookup: CDR1 SGHVS, CDR2 FQNEAQ. CDR3 region: CASSLASGIGTDTQYF. DNA for the CDR3: TGTGCCAGCAGCTTAGCTAGCGGAATTGGTACAGATACGCAGTATTTT.

V and J are TRBV28 and TRBJ1-5; tentative D call: TRBD1 (5 bases). This CDR3 comprises 20 residues. Germline CDR1 is MDHEN and CDR2 is SYDVKM. Trimming removed 3 bases at V and 0 bases at J, with 24 bases between. CDR3 sequence (DNA): TGTGCCAGCAGTTTGGGGTTAAGGCAGGGACCCACTTATAGCAATCAGCCCCAGCATTTT. Its translation is CASSLGLRQGPTYSNQPQHF. Looking up the rest from reference TRBV28 and TRBJ1-5 gives the full variable domain: DVKVTQSSRYLVKRTGEKVFLECVQDMDHENMFWYRQDPGLGLRLIYFSYDVKMKEKGDIPEGYSVSREKKERFSLILESASTNQTSMYLCASSLGLRQGPTYSNQPQHFGDGTRLSIL.

The V gene is TRBV6-1, the J gene TRBJ1-1; D call uncertain. Germline CDR1 is MNHNS and CDR2 is SASEGT. The CDR3 consists of 18 residues. The V end lost 2 bases, the J end lost 4 bases, and 23 bases lay between the germline ends. For the CDR3, the DNA is TGTGCCAGCAGTGAAACGTGGGGAGGGTGGGGTCGAGGCACTGAAGCTTTCTTT. Its translation is CASSETWGGWGRGTEAFF.

This clone was seen a handful of times. The chain uses TRBV28 and TRBJ2-7; D possibly corresponds to TRBD1 (5 bases). The germline V gene encodes CDR1 MDHEN and CDR2 SYDVKM. The CDR3 is 19 amino acids. The V gene lost 1 base and the J gene lost 2 bases, with 24 bases spanning the gap. This CDR3 is CASSLYISAGMFPPYEQYF. As DNA, the CDR3 is TGTGCCAGCAGTTTATATATCTCGGCAGGGATGTTTCCCCCCTACGAGCAGTACTTC.

The chain recombines TRBV29-1 with TRBJ1-5; 8 nucleotides line up with TRBD1. Trimming removed 4 bases from V and 4 bases from J; junction bases left unmatched: 6. The CDR3 has 14 residues. Germline V lookup: CDR1 SQVTM, CDR2 ANQGSEA. Here the CDR3 reads CSVAGQGLNQPQHF. For the CDR3, the DNA is TGCAGCGTTGCCGGACAGGGTTTGAATCAGCCCCAGCATTTT.

In this sample, this clone turned up a few times. This rearrangement joins TRBV28 to TRBJ1-5; D perhaps matches TRBD1 (5 bases). The V and J ends lost 1 base and 7 bases respectively, with 14 bases between them. Germline V gene lookup returns CDR1 MDHEN and CDR2 SYDVKM. CDR3 length: 15 amino acids. This CDR3 reads CASSLSGGAKQPQHF. The CDR3 DNA is TGTGCCAGCAGTTTATCGGGGGGTGCCAAACAGCCCCAGCATTTT.

The rearrangement links TRBV10-1 to TRBJ1-2, with 7 bases identical to TRBD1. Germline V gives CDR1 WNHNN, CDR2 SYGVQD (reference sequence). Unmatched junction bases numbered 8, after V lost 7 bases and J lost 0 bases. The CDR3 totals 15 residues. CDR3 sequence (DNA): TGCGCCAGCATAGGACAGGAAAAGTCTAACTATGGCTACACCTTC. Its protein is CASIGQEKSNYGYTF.

The chain's CDR3 is CASREGVWQPQHF. The DNA of the CDR3 is TGTGCCAGCAGAGAGGGAGTTTGGCAGCCCCAGCATTTT. V and J are TRBV27 and TRBJ1-5; D is uncertain. This CDR3 spans 13 amino acids. Germline V gene data show CDR1 as MNHEY and CDR2 as SMNVEV (reference sequence). With 6 bases removed from V and 7 bases from J, the gap between germline ends came to 13 bases.

The J gene is TRBJ2-1, the V gene TRBV7-9; TRBD2 matches 7 bases. The CDR3 totals 14 residues. J gave up 8 bases and V 5 bases, and 9 bases lay outside the gene matches. Germline CDR1 reads SEHNR; CDR2 reads FQNEAQ (reference sequence). The CDR3 DNA sequence: TGTGCCAGCAGCACCAGCGGGGCCCCGGATGAGCAGTTCTTC. Amino acid sequence: CASSTSGAPDEQFF.

V usage is TRBV11-2 and J usage is TRBJ2-7; 7 positions match TRBD1. CDR1 and CDR2 (germline): SGHAT, FQNNGV. J was trimmed by 1 base and V by 1 base; bases with no gene match: 4. This CDR3 has 15 residues. The CDR3 DNA reads TGTGCCAGCAGCTTAGCCACGACAGGGTCCTACGAGCAGTACTTC. It is translated as CASSLATTGSYEQYF.

CDR3 sequence (DNA): TGTGCCAGCAGCTTAAATGGGGGGGCTAATGAGCAGTTCTTC. Translating it yields CASSLNGGANEQFF. The chain recombines TRBV7-3 with TRBJ2-1; TRBD2 might be the D (7 bases). This CDR3 region has 14 residues. Trimming took off 1 base at V and 7 bases at J, with 11 bases between the two ends. Germline-derived CDR1 and CDR2 are SGHTA and FQGTGA.